This entry describes one TCR beta chain. In the authors' workflow: The authors estimated nucleated cell counts from reference gene primer amplification. TCRdb keeps only in-frame clones here, not all; method: immunoSEQ multiplex PCR. V and J calls and clone size are as listed in that table; D and trimming were resolved from the DNA. The table has roughly 390,000 clones, around 84% seen once. This entry belongs to a study of blood T cell repertoires in COVID-19. This CDR3 region has 15 residues. Trimming stripped 3 bases from V and 2 bases from J, with 12 bases between. The germline V gene encodes CDR1 SEHNR and CDR2 FQNEAQ (reference sequence).

V usage is TRBV7-9 and J usage is TRBJ2-3; D unclear. Sequencing was done on a sample of peripheral blood. The sequence was collected from a woman aged 18 to 35 with acute or convalescent COVID-19. The CDR3 coding sequence is TGTGCCAGCAGCTTCCCCCTAGAAAACACAGATACGCAGTATTTT. Its translation is CASSFPLENTDTQYF.